The T cell receptor (beta chain) described here comes from a study of blood T cell repertoires in COVID-19. Looking at the study overall: In each case, the material was cDNA or gDNA derived from T cells, B-cell-depleted T cells, or PBMCs.

Trimming removed 5 bases at V and 0 bases at J, with 4 bases between. The CDR3 runs 13 residues. Germline-derived CDR1 and CDR2 are SEHNR and FQNEAQ (reference sequence). How the authors handled the data: How many nucleated cells were present was estimated from reference gene primer amplification. Measured with immunoSEQ multiplex PCR; TCRdb has only the in-frame clones, and not every one. The V and J calls and clone size were taken over from that table, and D and trimming were inferred from the DNA. Among about 300,000 clones, more than 80% were seen once, and the ten largest hold roughly 6.7%. The specimen sequenced was peripheral blood. The origin of this receptor is a man younger than 35 who had recovered from COVID-19. The chain joins TRBV7-9 to TRBJ2-2, with D uncertain. CDR3 sequence reads: CASSPSNTGELFF. CDR3 DNA sequence: TGTGCCAGCAGCCCGTCGAACACCGGGGAGCTGTTTTTT.